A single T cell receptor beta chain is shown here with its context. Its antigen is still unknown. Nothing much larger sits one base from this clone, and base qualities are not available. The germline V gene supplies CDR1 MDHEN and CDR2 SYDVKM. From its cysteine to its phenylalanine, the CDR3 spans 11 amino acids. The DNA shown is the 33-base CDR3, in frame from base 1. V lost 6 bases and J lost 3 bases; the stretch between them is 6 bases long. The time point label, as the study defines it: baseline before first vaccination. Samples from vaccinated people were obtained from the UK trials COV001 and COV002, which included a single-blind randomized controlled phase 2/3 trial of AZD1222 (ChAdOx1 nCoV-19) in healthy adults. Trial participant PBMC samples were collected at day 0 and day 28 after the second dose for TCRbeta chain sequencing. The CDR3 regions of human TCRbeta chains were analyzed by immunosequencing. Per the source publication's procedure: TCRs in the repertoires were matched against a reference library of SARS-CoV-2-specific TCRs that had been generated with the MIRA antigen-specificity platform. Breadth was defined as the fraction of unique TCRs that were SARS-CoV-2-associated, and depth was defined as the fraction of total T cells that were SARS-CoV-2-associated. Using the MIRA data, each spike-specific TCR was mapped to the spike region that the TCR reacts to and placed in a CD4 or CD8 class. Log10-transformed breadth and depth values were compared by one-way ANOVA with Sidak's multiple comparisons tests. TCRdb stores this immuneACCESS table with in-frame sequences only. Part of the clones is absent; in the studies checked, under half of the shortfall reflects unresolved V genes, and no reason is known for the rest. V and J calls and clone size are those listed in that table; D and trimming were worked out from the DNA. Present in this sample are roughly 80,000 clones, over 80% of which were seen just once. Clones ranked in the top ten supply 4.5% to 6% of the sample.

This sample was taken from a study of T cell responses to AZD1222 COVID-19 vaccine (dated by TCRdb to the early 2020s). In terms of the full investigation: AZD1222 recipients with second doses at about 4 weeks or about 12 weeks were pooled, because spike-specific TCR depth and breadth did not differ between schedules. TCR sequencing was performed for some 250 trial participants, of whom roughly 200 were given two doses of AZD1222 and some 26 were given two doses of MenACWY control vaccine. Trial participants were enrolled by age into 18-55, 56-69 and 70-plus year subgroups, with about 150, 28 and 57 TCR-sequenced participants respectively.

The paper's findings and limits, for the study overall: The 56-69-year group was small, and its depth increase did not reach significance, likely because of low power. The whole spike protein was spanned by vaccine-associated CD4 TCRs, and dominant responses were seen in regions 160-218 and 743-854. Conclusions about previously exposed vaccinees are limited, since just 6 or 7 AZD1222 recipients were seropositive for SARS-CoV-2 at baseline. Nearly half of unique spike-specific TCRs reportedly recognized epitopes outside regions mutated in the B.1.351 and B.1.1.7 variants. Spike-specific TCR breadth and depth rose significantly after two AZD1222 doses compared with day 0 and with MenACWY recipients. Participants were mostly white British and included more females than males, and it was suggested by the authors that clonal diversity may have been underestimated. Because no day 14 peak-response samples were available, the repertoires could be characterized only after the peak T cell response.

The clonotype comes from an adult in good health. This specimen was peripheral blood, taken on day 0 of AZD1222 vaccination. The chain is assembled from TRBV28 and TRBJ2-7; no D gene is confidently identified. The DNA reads TGTGCCAGCAGACGTATCTACGAGCAGTACTTC. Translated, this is CASRRIYEQYF. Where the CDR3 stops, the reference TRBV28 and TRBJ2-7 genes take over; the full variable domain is DVKVTQSSRYLVKRTGEKVFLECVQDMDHENMFWYRQDPGLGLRLIYFSYDVKMKEKGDIPEGYSVSREKKERFSLILESASTNQTSMYLCASRRIYEQYFGPGTRLTVT.